This TCR beta chain was sequenced in a study of shared clonotypes between healthy human individuals. Study outcomes and limitations: Few donors limited the genetic and exposure-history diversity represented.

Those who donated were healthy HIV-negative adults, with no recent acute infections or vaccinations reported. Regarding this clone: What it binds is not known.

Germline V CDR1 and CDR2: GTSNPN, SVGIG (reference sequence). J was trimmed by 3 bases and V by 2 bases; bases with no gene match: 4. The CDR3 extends over 14 amino acids. Libraries were prepared by immunoSEQ multiplex PCR; TCRdb keeps only in-frame clonotypes and omits some of them. The repertoire holds 2 million to 3 million clones, with 80% to 95% as singletons. Sample: naive CD4+ T cells from PBMCs. Subset of the sample: CD45RA+ positively selected. V is TRBV30 and J is TRBJ2-1, with 7 bases fitting TRBD2. The receptor was isolated from a man aged 18 to 35 in good health. Some clones in this sample may be carry-over from other donors' samples. DNA for the CDR3: TGTGCCTGGAGTAGCGGGGCGTTCTACAATGAGCAGTTCTTC. This gives the protein CAWSSGAFYNEQFF.